This passage covers 23 T cell receptor beta chains from one sample sequenced in a study of beta chain features in type 1 diabetes. The authors reverse transcribed all of the isolated RNA, so sequencing captured expressed TCRB transcripts. Libraries were prepared by immunoSEQ multiplex PCR; TCRdb keeps only in-frame clonotypes and omits some of them. The sample holds about 300,000 clones, approximately 8% seen once. What was sequenced was central memory CD4+ T cells from blood. All receptors derive from a woman between 18 and 29 years old in good health.

This clone was recorded a few times. This may be a read error: a much more frequent sequence differs by one nucleotide. The V gene is TRBV19, the J gene TRBJ2-1; no firm D call. Germline lookup yields CDR1 LNHDA and CDR2 SQIVND (reference sequence). The CDR3 totals 12 residues. Trimming pared 6 bases from V and 9 bases from J, leaving 12 bases between. CDR3 sequence (DNA): TGTGCCAGTAGGCCACCGTGGGGTGAGCAGTTCTTC. Translated: CASRPPWGEQFF.

The chain joins TRBV18 to TRBJ1-3; D ambiguous. Between the trimmed V and J ends, which lost 3 bases and 4 bases, there was a span of 10 bases. The CDR3 covers 14 residues. Looked up from germline, CDR1 is KGHSH and CDR2 is LQKENI. The CDR3 nucleotides read TGTGCCAGCTCACCCGGCTCAGGAGGAAACACCATATATTTT. Its protein product is CASSPGSGGNTIYF.

There are a few counts of this clone. The CDR3 DNA sequence: TGTGCCAGCAGCTCAAGGGGCGGGGAGCTGTTTTTT. Encoded protein: CASSSRGGELFF. This chain connects TRBV11-2 to TRBJ2-2; D may be TRBD1 (5 bases). Deletions cut 4 bases from V and 7 bases from J, with 7 bases between. CDR1 and CDR2 from the germline V gene are SGHAT and FQNNGV. CDR3 length: 12 residues.

The sample holds a few counts of this clone. The gene calls are TRBV5-1 and TRBJ1-2; weak D call: TRBD1 (5 bases). V lost 4 bases, J lost 3 bases, and 10 bases lay in between. This CDR3 has 13 amino acids. Germline V lookup: CDR1 SGHRS, CDR2 YFSETQ. The CDR3 coding sequence is TGCGCCAGCAGCCCATGGGGCGACTATGGCTACACCTTC. Its translation: CASSPWGDYGYTF. Based on the CDR3 plus reference TRBV5-1 and TRBJ1-2, the full variable domain is KAGVTQTPRYLIKTRGQQVTLSCSPISGHRSVSWYQQTPGQGLQFLFEYFSETQRNKGNFPGRFSGRQFSNSRSEMNVSTLELGDSALYLCASSPWGDYGYTFGSGTRLTVV.

In this sample, this clone turned up many times. V is TRBV4-1 and J is TRBJ2-7, with D tentatively TRBD2 (5 bases). Between the trimmed V and J ends, which lost 0 bases and 4 bases, there was a span of 10 bases. The CDR3 totals 14 residues. The germline V gene encodes CDR1 MGHRA and CDR2 YSYEKL. CDR3 region: CASSQDTRKYEQYF. In DNA, the CDR3 is TGCGCCAGCAGCCAAGATACTAGAAAGTACGAGCAGTACTTC.

This chain links TRBV4-3 with TRBJ2-6; no clear D gene. V was cut by 6 bases and J by 4 bases, with 16 bases left in between. Germline V lookup: CDR1 LGHNA, CDR2 YSLEER. This CDR3 is built from 16 residues. This CDR3 reads CASSPTVMGGANVLTF. In DNA form, the CDR3 reads TGCGCCAGCAGTCCAACCGTCATGGGAGGGGCCAACGTCCTGACTTTC.

This clone has more than one count but fewer than ten. The chain employs TRBV4-3 and TRBJ2-6; D ambiguous. The CDR3 is 19 residues long. Germline loops: CDR1 LGHNA, CDR2 YSLEER. V lost 0 bases and J lost 0, with 15 bases in between. The CDR3, as DNA: TGCGCCAGCAGCCAAGACGTAGTGCATCTTATCTCTGGGGCCAACGTCCTGACTTTC. Translating gives CASSQDVVHLISGANVLTF.

The chain recombines TRBV5-1 with TRBJ2-3; 10 nucleotides match TRBD2. The junction had 3 bases not matched to a gene; V was cut back by 4 bases and J by 1 base. The CDR3 runs 15 residues. The germline gives CDR1 SGHRS, CDR2 YFSETQ. Here the CDR3 reads CASSVLAGGTDTQYF. CDR3 sequence (DNA): TGCGCCAGCAGCGTTCTAGCGGGGGGCACAGATACGCAGTATTTT.

This clone occurred a few times. The chain links TRBV9 to TRBJ2-3; TRBD2 aligns across 10 bases. The V and J ends lost 4 bases and 6 bases, in that order; junction bases with no gene match: 20. This CDR3 spans 19 amino acids. CDR1 and CDR2 (germline): SGDLS, YYNGEE. CDR3 sequence: CASSLRVGSGGPYPDTQYF. The DNA of the CDR3 is TGTGCCAGCAGCCTCCGTGTCGGTAGCGGGGGGCCCTATCCGGATACGCAGTATTTT.

The chain carries TRBV9 and TRBJ2-3, with D possibly being TRBD1 (8 bases). Trimming removed 5 bases from V and 11 bases from J, with 18 bases in between. CDR1 SGDLS and CDR2 YYNGEE come from the germline V gene. The CDR3 is 13 residues long. CDR3 in amino acids: CASSSTGGAGQYF. The CDR3 bases are TGTGCCAGCAGTTCCACAGGGGGGGCAGGGCAGTATTTT.

A few counts support this clone. The chain uses TRBV25-1 and TRBJ2-3; D perhaps matches TRBD2 (7 bases). The ends were cut back, 6 bases at V and 1 base at J, with 14 bases in the middle. The germline gives CDR1 MGHDK, CDR2 SYGVNS. This CDR3 has 15 amino acids. The CDR3 DNA sequence: TGTGCCAGCAGCGGGGGGCGTGGCGGCACAGATACGCAGTATTTT. This codes for CASSGGRGGTDTQYF.

This clone was observed a handful of times. The chain carries TRBV30 and TRBJ2-7; D is unresolved. Trimming shortened V by 0 bases and J by 6 bases, and 12 bases separated the two germline ends. Per the germline V gene, CDR1 is GTSNPN and CDR2 is SVGIG (reference sequence). CDR3 size: 13 residues. This chain's CDR3 is CAWSVGVSSEQYF. The CDR3 bases are TGTGCCTGGAGTGTTGGAGTCTCTTCCGAGCAGTACTTC.

This clone has a handful of counts. This rearrangement joins TRBV14 to TRBJ2-1; D not certain. The V gene lost 2 bases and the J gene lost 0 bases, with 11 bases spanning the gap. Germline V CDR1 and CDR2: SGHDN, FVKESK. The CDR3 covers 16 residues. CDR3 coding DNA: TGTGCCAGCAGCCAAAGACTTCTGAGCTCCTACAATGAGCAGTTCTTC. It translates to CASSQRLLSSYNEQFF.

This chain connects TRBV4-1 to TRBJ2-7; a weak D match, TRBD2 (5 bases). V was trimmed by 3 bases and J by 7 bases, leaving 13 bases between them. Germline V gives CDR1 MGHRA, CDR2 YSYEKL. The CDR3 has 13 amino acids. The CDR3, as DNA: TGCGCCAGCAGCCAGAAGACCGGAGGAGAGCAGTACGTC. Translated, it gives CASSQKTGGEQYV.

This clone has a count of ten or more. This CDR3 is also generated by other DNA sequences in the sample. The V call is TRBV29-1, the J call TRBJ1-1, with D possibly TRBD1 on 5 matching bases. This CDR3 contains 15 residues. Germline CDR1 SQVTM, CDR2 ANQGSEA. The ends were cut back, 7 bases at V and 0 bases at J, with 18 bases in the middle. CDR3 DNA sequence: TGCAGCGGATCCGGAGGTTGGGGCATGAACACTGAAGCTTTCTTT. This gives the protein CSGSGGWGMNTEAFF.

Only a few counts were recorded for this clone. The rearrangement uses TRBV7-9 and TRBJ2-7; unclear D gene. The CDR3 contains 13 residues. CDR1 and CDR2 (germline): SEHNR, FQNEAQ (reference sequence). In DNA, the CDR3 is TGTGTCAGAAGCTTAGAAACGGCACTCGAGCAGTACGTC. Encoded protein: CVRSLETALEQYV.

This CDR3 is CASSYSWRETQYF. The CDR3 bases are TGTGCCAGCAGTTACTCTTGGCGAGAGACCCAGTACTTC. V gene TRBV6-5 combines with J gene TRBJ2-5; unclear D gene. V was trimmed by 0 bases and J by 4 bases, leaving 6 bases between them. Germline values: CDR1 MNHEY, CDR2 SVGAGI. This CDR3 region has 13 residues.

V and J are TRBV30 and TRBJ2-3; 14 nucleotides match TRBD2. Germline loops: CDR1 GTSNPN, CDR2 SVGIG (reference sequence). This CDR3 region has 15 residues. After removal of 3 bases from V and 8 bases from J, the junction contained 7 bases not matched to a gene. CDR3 coding DNA: TGTGCCTGGAGCCCGGGACTAGCGGGAGCACGTACGCAGTATTTT. Translating it yields CAWSPGLAGARTQYF.

This clone was recorded a few times. J is TRBJ1-2 and V is TRBV5-6; no clear D. Trimming cost V 3 bases and J 4 bases, with 13 bases left between them. The length of the CDR3 is 14 residues. Germline values: CDR1 SGHDT, CDR2 YYEEEE. CDR3 sequence: CASSSSDEGYGYTF. As DNA, the CDR3 is TGTGCCAGCAGCTCTTCGGACGAGGGCTATGGCTACACCTTC.

The chain has TRBV2 and TRBJ1-2, with D possibly matching TRBD1 (5 bases). CDR3 length: 13 amino acids. The germline V gene encodes CDR1 SNHLY and CDR2 FYNNEI. Trimming pared 5 bases from V and 4 bases from J, leaving 11 bases between. DNA for the CDR3: TGTGCCAGCAGTAAACAGGAAGTCTATGGCTACACCTTC. Encoded protein: CASSKQEVYGYTF.

The chain carries TRBV7-2 and TRBJ2-5, with a possible D match to TRBD2 (6 bases). The V gene lost 4 bases and the J gene lost 2 bases, with 11 bases spanning the gap. The CDR3 consists of 14 residues. CDR1 and CDR2 (germline): SGHTA, FQGNSA. The CDR3 here is CASSYWGEQETQYF. CDR3 bases: TGTGCCAGCAGCTACTGGGGGGAACAAGAGACCCAGTACTTC.

This chain uses TRBV29-1 with TRBJ2-7; D remains ambiguous. In germline, CDR1 is SQVTM, CDR2 ANQGSEA. The CDR3 runs to 10 residues. CDR3 amino acids: CLSSSYEQYV. Written as DNA, the CDR3 is TGTTTGAGTAGTTCCTACGAGCAGTACGTC.

This clone showed up many times. This chain joins TRBV14 and TRBJ2-1, with D uncertain. CDR1 and CDR2 (germline): SGHDN, FVKESK. The CDR3 runs 13 residues. The V end lost 0 bases, the J end lost 9 bases, and 9 bases lay between the germline ends. This CDR3 reads CASSQDLLGEQFF. CDR3 DNA sequence: TGTGCCAGCAGCCAAGACCTGCTGGGTGAGCAGTTCTTC.